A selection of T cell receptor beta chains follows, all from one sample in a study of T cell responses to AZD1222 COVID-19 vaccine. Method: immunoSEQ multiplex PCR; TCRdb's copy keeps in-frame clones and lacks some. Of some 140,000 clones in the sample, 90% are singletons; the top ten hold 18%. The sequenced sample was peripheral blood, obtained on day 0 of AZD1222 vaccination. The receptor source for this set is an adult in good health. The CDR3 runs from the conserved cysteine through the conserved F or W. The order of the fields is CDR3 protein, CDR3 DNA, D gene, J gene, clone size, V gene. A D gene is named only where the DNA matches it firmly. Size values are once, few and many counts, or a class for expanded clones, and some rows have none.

CASSPGTGAYGYTF,TGTGCCAGCAGCCCCGGGACAGGGGCCTATGGCTACACCTTC,TRBD1,TRBJ1-2,-,TRBV9
CASSFSPSNQPQHF,TGTGCCAGCAGTTTCTCTCCTAGCAATCAGCCCCAGCATTTT,-,TRBJ1-5,-,TRBV27
CASSPGVGEKLFF,TGTGCCAGCAGTCCCGGGGTGGGTGAAAAACTGTTTTTT,-,TRBJ1-4,once,TRBV27
CASSEAQAYTPLHF,TGTGCCAGCAGTGAAGCGCAGGCCTACACTCCCCTCCACTTT,-,TRBJ1-6,-,TRBV2
CASSDIGQGPRGYTF,TGTGCCAGCAGTGATATAGGACAGGGCCCTAGGGGCTACACCTTC,TRBD1,TRBJ1-2,-,TRBV25-1
CASSYPAGGYNSPLHF,TGTGCCAGCAGTTACCCGGCAGGGGGCTATAATTCACCCCTCCACTTT,TRBD1,TRBJ1-6,once,TRBV6-6
CASSLGLAENYEQYF,TGCGCCAGCAGCTTGGGACTAGCGGAGAACTACGAGCAGTACTTC,TRBD2,TRBJ2-7,-,TRBV5-1
CASSILVGGTEAFF,TGTGCCAGTAGTATATTGGTCGGAGGCACTGAAGCTTTCTTT,-,TRBJ1-1,-,TRBV19
CASNPGGGSGANVLTF,TGTGCCAGTAATCCCGGGGGCGGTTCGGGGGCCAACGTCCTGACTTTC,-,TRBJ2-6,-,TRBV19
CASSLVGQETQYF,TGTGCCAGCAGTTTAGTTGGCCAAGAGACCCAGTACTTC,-,TRBJ2-5,-,TRBV12-3/TRBV12-4
CASSQDRGAFF,TGTGCCAGCAGCCAAGACAGGGGAGCTTTCTTT,TRBD1,TRBJ1-1,-,TRBV11-2
CASSIVIGDGGYGYTF,TGTGCCAGTAGTATAGTGATAGGAGACGGGGGCTATGGCTACACCTTC,-,TRBJ1-2,-,TRBV19
CASSFRVPHEQYF,TGTGCCAGCAGTTTCAGGGTGCCCCACGAGCAGTACTTC,-,TRBJ2-7,once,TRBV6-2/TRBV6-3
CASKPSEGYGYTF,TGTGCCAGTAAGCCCTCGGAGGGGTATGGCTACACCTTC,-,TRBJ1-2,-,TRBV19
CASSLAGLANQETQYF,TGCGCCAGCAGCTTGGCCGGGTTAGCGAACCAAGAGACCCAGTACTTC,-,TRBJ2-5,-,TRBV5-1
CAWSRVFEQPQHF,TGTGCCTGGAGCCGGGTTTTTGAGCAGCCCCAGCATTTT,-,TRBJ1-5,-,TRBV30
CASSSRTGTGDTGELFF,TGTGCCAGCAGCTCCCGAACGGGGACAGGGGACACCGGGGAGCTGTTTTTT,TRBD1,TRBJ2-2,-,TRBV9
CASNRAAYNEQFF,TGTGCCAGTAATCGGGCAGCCTACAATGAGCAGTTCTTC,-,TRBJ2-1,-,TRBV19
CASSLSTRTSGRAGGGELFF,TGTGCCAGCAGTTTATCAACGCGGACTAGCGGGAGGGCCGGCGGCGGGGAGCTGTTTTTT,TRBD2,TRBJ2-2,-,TRBV27
CASRVRETQYF,TGCGCCAGCAGGGTTCGAGAGACCCAGTACTTC,-,TRBJ2-5,-,TRBV10-2
CASSEGPTSNQPQHF,TGTGCCAGCAGCGAGGGACCGACGAGCAATCAGCCCCAGCATTTT,-,TRBJ1-5,-,TRBV7-9
CASSYPPPTGNSYEQYF,TGTGCCAGCAGTTACCCCCCACCGACAGGAAACTCCTACGAGCAGTACTTC,-,TRBJ2-7,-,TRBV6-2/TRBV6-3
CASSLFGTVGTYEQYF,TGTGCCAGCAGCTTATTCGGGACAGTAGGTACCTACGAGCAGTACTTC,TRBD1,TRBJ2-7,-,TRBV7-8